This T cell receptor (beta chain) stems from a study of response to subunit inactivated influenza vaccine. Overall study findings and caveats: Authors suggested each seasonal influenza vaccination recruits few new T cells.

TCRdb used MiXCR to reprocess the RT-PCR reads, holding one entry per CDR3 protein. This sample has hundreds of thousands of distinct CDR3 sequences; 15% to 17% occur once, and the top ten carry more than 9%. This clonotype was detected a few times. Its antigen is unknown. CDR3 length: 13 residues. In germline, CDR1 is ENHRY, CDR2 SYGVKD. V was shortened by 2 bases and J by 4 bases, with 7 bases between the two germline ends. Material: PBMCs from blood, obtained roughly 12 days after vaccination. This sequence joins TRBV10-3 and TRBJ2-3, with D perhaps matching TRBD1 or TRBD2 (5 bases each). The source of this sequence is a man in his fifties or sixties who received an inactivated influenza vaccine. CDR3 nucleotide sequence: TGTGCCATCAGTGAGCGGGGCGCAGATACGCAGTATTTT. This encodes CAISERGADTQYF.